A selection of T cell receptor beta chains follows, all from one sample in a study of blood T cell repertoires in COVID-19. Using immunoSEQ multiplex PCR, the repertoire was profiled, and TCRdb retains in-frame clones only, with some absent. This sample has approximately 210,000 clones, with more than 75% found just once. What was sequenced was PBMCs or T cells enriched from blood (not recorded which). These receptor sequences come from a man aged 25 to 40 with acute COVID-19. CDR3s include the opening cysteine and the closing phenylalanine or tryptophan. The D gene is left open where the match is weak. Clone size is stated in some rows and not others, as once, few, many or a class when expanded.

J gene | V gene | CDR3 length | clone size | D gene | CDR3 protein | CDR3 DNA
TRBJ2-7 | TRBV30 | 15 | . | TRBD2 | CAWSEASGGAHEQYF | TGTGCCTGGAGTGAGGCTAGCGGGGGGGCCCACGAGCAGTACTTC
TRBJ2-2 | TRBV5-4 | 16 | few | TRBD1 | CASSLRDRANTGELFF | TGTGCCAGCAGCCTCCGGGACAGGGCGAACACCGGGGAGCTGTTTTTT
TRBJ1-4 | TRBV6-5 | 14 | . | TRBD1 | CASSRGQGNEKLFF | TGTGCCAGCAGTCGGGGACAGGGTAATGAAAAACTGTTTTTT
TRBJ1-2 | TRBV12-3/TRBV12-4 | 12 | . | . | CASSSSSYGYTF | TGTGCCAGCAGTTCTTCCAGCTATGGCTACACCTTC
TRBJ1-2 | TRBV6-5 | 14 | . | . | CASSNPGDLYGYTF | TGTGCCAGCAGTAACCCAGGGGACCTATATGGCTACACCTTC
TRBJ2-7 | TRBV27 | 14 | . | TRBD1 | CASSRTGPSYEQYF | TGTGCCAGTTCTAGGACAGGACCCTCCTACGAGCAGTACTTC
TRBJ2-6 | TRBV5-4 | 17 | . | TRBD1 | CASSATGGSSGANVLTF | TGTGCCAGCAGCGCGACAGGGGGCTCATCTGGGGCCAACGTCCTGACTTTC
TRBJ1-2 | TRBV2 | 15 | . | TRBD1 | CASRGRTGASVGYTF | TGTGCCAGCAGGGGGCGGACAGGGGCGTCTGTCGGCTACACCTTC
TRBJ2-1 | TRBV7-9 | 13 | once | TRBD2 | CASTQSGDNEQFF | TGTGCCAGCACCCAAAGCGGGGACAATGAGCAGTTCTTC
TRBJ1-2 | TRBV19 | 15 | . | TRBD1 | CASSVGQAPGYGYTF | TGTGCCAGTAGTGTCGGACAGGCCCCTGGCTATGGCTACACCTTC
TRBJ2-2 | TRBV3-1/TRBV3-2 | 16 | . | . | CASSQGQGSHTGELFF | TGTGCCAGCAGCCAAGGTCAGGGTAGTCACACCGGGGAGCTGTTTTTT
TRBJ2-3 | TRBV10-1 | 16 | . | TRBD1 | CASSEFDRGLTDTQYF | TGCGCCAGCAGTGAGTTTGACAGGGGGCTAACAGATACGCAGTATTTT
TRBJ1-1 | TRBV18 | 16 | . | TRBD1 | CASSVGQGAGETEAFF | TGTGCCAGCTCGGTTGGACAGGGCGCGGGAGAAACTGAAGCTTTCTTT
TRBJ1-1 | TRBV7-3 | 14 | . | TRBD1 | CASSRQGGITEAFF | TGTGCCAGCAGCAGACAGGGCGGTATCACTGAAGCTTTCTTT
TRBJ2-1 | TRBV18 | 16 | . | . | CASSPGDFSSYNEQFF | TGTGCCAGCTCACCCGGGGATTTCAGCTCCTACAATGAGCAGTTCTTC
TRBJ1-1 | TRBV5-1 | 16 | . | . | CASSLGLITGNTEAFF | TGCGCCAGCAGCTTGGGCCTGATAACAGGGAACACTGAAGCTTTCTTT
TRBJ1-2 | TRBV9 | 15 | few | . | CASSAGAGWGYGYTF | TGTGCCAGCAGCGCTGGCGCGGGGTGGGGATATGGCTACACCTTC
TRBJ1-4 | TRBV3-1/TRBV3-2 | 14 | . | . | CASSQRGRDEKLFF | TGTGCCAGCAGCCAGAGGGGGAGGGATGAAAAACTGTTTTTT
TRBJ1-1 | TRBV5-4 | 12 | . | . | CASNRGTTEAFF | TGTGCCAGCAACCGGGGGACCACTGAAGCTTTCTTT
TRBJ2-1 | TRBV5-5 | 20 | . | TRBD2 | CASSLAGTSGGPSSYNEQFF | TGTGCCAGCAGCTTGGCCGGGACTAGCGGGGGGCCTAGCTCCTACAATGAGCAGTTCTTC
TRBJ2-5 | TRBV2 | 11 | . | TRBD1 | CASSWGQVEYF | TGTGCCAGCAGCTGGGGACAGGTGGAGTACTTC
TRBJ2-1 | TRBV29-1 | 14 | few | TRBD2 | CSVMASGGYGEQFF | TGCAGCGTTATGGCTAGCGGGGGGTATGGTGAGCAGTTCTTC
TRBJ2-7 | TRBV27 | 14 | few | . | CASSLSSAGNEQYF | TGTGCCAGCAGTTTATCGTCTGCGGGCAACGAGCAGTACTTC
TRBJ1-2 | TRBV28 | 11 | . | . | CASSLQWGYTF | TGTGCCAGCAGTTTACAGTGGGGCTACACCTTC
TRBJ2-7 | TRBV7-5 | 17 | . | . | CVRSSRWRIPSSYEQYF | TGTGTCAGAAGCTCCCGGTGGAGAATACCCTCCTCCTACGAGCAGTACTTC
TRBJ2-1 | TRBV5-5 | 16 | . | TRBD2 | CASSSLGSGGPSEQFF | TGTGCCAGCAGCTCCCTGGGCAGCGGGGGCCCCAGTGAGCAGTTCTTC
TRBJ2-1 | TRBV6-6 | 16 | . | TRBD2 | CASSRFTSGTYNEQFF | TGTGCCAGCAGTCGATTTACTAGCGGTACCTACAATGAGCAGTTCTTC
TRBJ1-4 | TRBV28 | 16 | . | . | CASRDPKRATNEKLFF | TGTGCCAGCAGGGACCCCAAGAGGGCCACTAATGAAAAACTGTTTTTT
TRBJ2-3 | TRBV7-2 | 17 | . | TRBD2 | CASSERLAGGHTDTQYF | TGTGCCAGCAGCGAAAGACTAGCGGGGGGGCACACAGATACGCAGTATTTT
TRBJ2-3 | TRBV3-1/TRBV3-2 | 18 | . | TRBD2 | CASSQAPLAGTRTDTQYF | TGTGCCAGCAGCCAAGCCCCTCTAGCGGGCACTCGCACAGATACGCAGTATTTT
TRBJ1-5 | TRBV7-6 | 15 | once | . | CASSLDAGHNQPQHF | TGTGCCAGCAGCTTAGACGCAGGTCACAATCAGCCCCAGCATTTT
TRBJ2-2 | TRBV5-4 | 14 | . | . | CASSLDGSTGELFF | TGTGCCAGCAGCTTGGACGGTTCCACCGGGGAGCTGTTTTTT
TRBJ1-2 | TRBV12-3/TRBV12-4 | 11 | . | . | CASSKAGGYTF | TGTGCCAGCTCTAAAGCGGGTGGCTACACCTTC
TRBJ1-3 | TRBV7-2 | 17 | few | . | CASSSPVQALSGNTIYF | TGTGCCAGCAGCTCCCCGGTTCAGGCCCTCTCTGGAAACACCATATATTTT
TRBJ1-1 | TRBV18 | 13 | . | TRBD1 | CASHDRAATEAFF | TGTGCCAGCCACGACAGGGCGGCCACTGAAGCTTTCTTT
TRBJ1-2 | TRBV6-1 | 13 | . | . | CASSEQGHYGYTF | TGTGCCAGCAGTGAACAGGGGCACTATGGCTACACCTTC
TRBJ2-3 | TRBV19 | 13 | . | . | CASRTTGSDTQYF | TGTGCCAGTAGGACCACAGGGTCGGATACGCAGTATTTT
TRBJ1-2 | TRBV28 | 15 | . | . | CASSTTGFPNYGYTF | TGTGCCAGCAGTACCACGGGATTTCCTAACTATGGCTACACCTTC
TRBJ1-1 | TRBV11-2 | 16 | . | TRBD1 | CASTQTGGRWNTEAFF | TGTGCCAGCACGCAAACAGGGGGCAGGTGGAACACTGAAGCTTTCTTT
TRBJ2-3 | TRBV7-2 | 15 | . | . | CASSPTPAVTDTQYF | TGTGCCAGCAGCCCCACTCCGGCGGTCACAGATACGCAGTATTTT
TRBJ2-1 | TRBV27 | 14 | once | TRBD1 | CASSSGTGYNEQFF | TGTGCCAGCAGTTCCGGGACAGGGTACAATGAGCAGTTCTTC
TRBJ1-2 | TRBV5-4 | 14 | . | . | CASSTEAGVGGYTF | TGTGCCAGCAGCACAGAAGCAGGGGTAGGTGGCTACACCTTC
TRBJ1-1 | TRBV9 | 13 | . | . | CASSVLENTEAFF | TGTGCCAGCAGCGTACTAGAAAACACTGAAGCTTTCTTT
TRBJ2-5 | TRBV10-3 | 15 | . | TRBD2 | CAISILAGGLETQYF | TGTGCCATCAGCATCCTAGCGGGGGGGCTAGAGACCCAGTACTTC
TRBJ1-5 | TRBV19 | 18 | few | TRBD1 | CASSNGPRGQASGQAQHF | TGTGCCAGTAGTAATGGCCCGCGGGGACAGGCCTCGGGTCAAGCCCAGCATTTT
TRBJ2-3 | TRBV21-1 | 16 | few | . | CASSNNGTGPTGTQYF | TGTGCCAGCAGCAATAATGGGACAGGTCCCACCGGTACGCAGTATTTT
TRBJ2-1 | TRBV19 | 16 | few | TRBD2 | CASSINAASGGNEQFF | TGTGCCAGTAGTATAAACGCGGCTAGCGGGGGGAATGAGCAGTTCTTC
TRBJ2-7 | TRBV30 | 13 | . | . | CAFSEQSSYEQYF | TGTGCCTTTAGCGAACAAAGCTCCTACGAGCAGTACTTC
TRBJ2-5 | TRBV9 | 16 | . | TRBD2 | CASSVGLGRGEETQYF | TGTGCCAGCAGCGTAGGACTGGGGCGGGGGGAAGAGACCCAGTACTTC
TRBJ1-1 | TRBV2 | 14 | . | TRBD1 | CASSETGANTEAFF | TGTGCCAGCAGCGAGACAGGGGCAAACACTGAAGCTTTCTTT
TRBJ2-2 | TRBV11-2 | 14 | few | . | CASSFQQYTGELFF | TGTGCCAGCAGCTTTCAACAGTACACCGGGGAGCTGTTTTTT
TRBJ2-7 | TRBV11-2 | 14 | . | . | CASSYTTGSYEQYF | TGTGCCAGCAGCTATACTACAGGTTCCTACGAGCAGTACTTC
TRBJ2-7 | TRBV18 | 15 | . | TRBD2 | CASSFIGGARDEQYF | TGTGCCAGCTCCTTCATCGGGGGGGCGCGAGATGAGCAGTACTTC
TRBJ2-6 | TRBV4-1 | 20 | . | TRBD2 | CASSQDPTSGGFSGANVLTF | TGCGCCAGCAGCCAAGATCCCACTAGCGGGGGGTTCTCTGGGGCCAACGTCCTGACTTTC
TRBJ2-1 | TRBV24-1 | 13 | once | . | CATSPGRVNEQFF | TGTGCCACCAGTCCCGGGCGGGTAAATGAGCAGTTCTTC
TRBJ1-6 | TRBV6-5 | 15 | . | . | CASSYSAGYNSPLHF | TGTGCCAGCAGTTACTCGGCAGGGTATAATTCACCCCTCCACTTT
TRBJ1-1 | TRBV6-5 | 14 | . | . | CASQGRGWNTEAFF | TGTGCCAGCCAAGGGAGGGGCTGGAACACTGAAGCTTTCTTT